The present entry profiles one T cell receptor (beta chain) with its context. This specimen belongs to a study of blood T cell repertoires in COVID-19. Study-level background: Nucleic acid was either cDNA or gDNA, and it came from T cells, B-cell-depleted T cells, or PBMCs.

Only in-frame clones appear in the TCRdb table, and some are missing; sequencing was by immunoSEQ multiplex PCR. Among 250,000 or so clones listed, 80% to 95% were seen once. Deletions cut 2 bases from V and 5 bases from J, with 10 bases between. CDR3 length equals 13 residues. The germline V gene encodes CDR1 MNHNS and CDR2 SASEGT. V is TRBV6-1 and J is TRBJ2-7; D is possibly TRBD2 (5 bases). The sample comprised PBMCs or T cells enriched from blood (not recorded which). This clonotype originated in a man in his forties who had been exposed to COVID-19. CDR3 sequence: CASSERRDDEQYF. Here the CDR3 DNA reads TGTGCCAGCAGTGAAAGACGGGATGACGAGCAGTACTTC.